This entry concerns a single T cell receptor beta chain. Its antigen specificity is not known. An end of the junction does not agree with germline; a read error may underlie this. TCRbeta CDR3 regions were amplified from genomic DNA by means of the immunoSEQ Assay, a bias-controlled multiplex PCR. Processing in the source paper ran as follows. The number of nucleated cells in each sample was estimated by amplification of reference gene primers within the assay. Sequence reads were collapsed and filtered to measure the absolute abundance of every unique TCRbeta CDR3 rearrangement. For each sample, productive Simpson clonality was calculated as the square root of Simpson's diversity index over productive rearrangements. TCRdb provides this immuneACCESS table in a form limited to in-frame rearrangements. Some clones are lacking; in checked studies, under half of them reflect an unresolved V gene, and why the rest are absent is not known. D and trimming were read from the DNA, whereas the V and J calls and clone size are those reported in that table. The sample data list 130,000 or so clones, and about 83% of these were observed just once. Of the sample, roughly 1.6% falls within the top ten clones.

This entry is derived from a study of blood T cell repertoires in COVID-19 (dated by TCRdb to 2018 to 2020). In the study overall: Collaborator samples came from the United States, Italy and Spain and covered acute and convalescent phases of COVID-19. The dataset comprised deeply sampled blood TCRbeta repertoires from subjects exposed to, actively infected with, or recovered from COVID-19. Sample metadata almost always included a de-identified subject ID, COVID-19 status, age in years and sex. HLA class I and class II types, where available, came from metadata supplied by the sample provider rather than from assay-based typing. The repertoires were made available in a free public database intended to serve as a resource for research on the immune response to SARS-CoV-2. The samples were drawn from the first 160 participants of the ongoing ImmuneRACE study and from 1,254 subjects provided by 6 global collaborators. The material from the prospective study consisted of cDNA or gDNA derived from T cells, B-cell-depleted T cells, or PBMCs. Summary of the overall study and its limitations: The amount of clinical and demographic metadata varied by source and participant and was provided uncurated.

The CDR3 contains 12 residues, cysteine and phenylalanine counted. CDR3 DNA only is kept here, 36 bases in frame from base 1. As encoded in the germline V gene, CDR1 is MNHEY while CDR2 is SVGEGT. Whole blood was collected in K2EDTA tubes by collaborating institutions according to the institutions' own protocols. For TCRbeta analysis, collaborator samples were shipped as frozen whole blood, as isolated PBMCs, or as DNA extracted from either sample type. The sequence is built from TRBV6-2 or TRBV6-3 and TRBJ2-7, with 9 bases aligning to TRBD1. The receptor's source is a human donor in a cohort sampled during active COVID-19. Input material: peripheral blood. The CDR3 loop reads CASSRNRDRVLF. The DNA sequence follows: TGTGCCAGCAGTCGGAACCGGGACAGGGTCCTCTTC.